Presented here are 8 T cell receptor beta chains from one specimen sequenced in a study of technical replicates of blood from a handful of donors. Generated by immunoSEQ multiplex PCR, the TCRdb table keeps only in-frame clones and is missing some. The table includes roughly 64,000 clones, approximately 86% detected once. What was sequenced was PBMCs. The receptors were gathered from a human donor in good health. Some clones in this sample may be carry-over from other donors' samples.

The CDR3 DNA reads TGCGCCAGCAGCTCCTTGGTAGGGGCAACTAATGAAAAACTGTTTTTT. Residues: CASSSLVGATNEKLFF. V usage is TRBV5-1 and J usage is TRBJ1-4, with D perhaps matching TRBD1 (5 bases). The CDR3 totals 16 residues. Germline lookup yields CDR1 SGHRS and CDR2 YFSETQ. The ends were cut back, 3 bases at V and 0 bases at J, with 12 bases in the middle.

V and J are TRBV14 and TRBJ2-6; D is undetermined. Per the germline V gene, CDR1 is SGHDN and CDR2 is FVKESK. Trimming shortened V by 0 bases and J by 1 base, and 4 bases separated the two germline ends. CDR3 length equals 15 residues. CDR3 sequence (DNA): TGTGCCAGCAGCCAAGAGAGATCTGGGGCCAACGTCCTGACTTTC. It yields the protein CASSQERSGANVLTF.

The sample holds one count of this clone. The rearrangement links TRBV5-8 to TRBJ1-4, with TRBD1 matching over 8 bases. The length of the CDR3 is 16 residues. Germline V gene data show CDR1 as SGHTS and CDR2 as YDEGEE. V gave up 2 bases and J gave up 0 bases; unmatched junction bases: 3. The CDR3 nucleotides are TGTGCCAGCAGCTTCGGGACAGGTTCAACTAATGAAAAACTGTTTTTT. Amino acid sequence: CASSFGTGSTNEKLFF.

The chain joins TRBV7-9 to TRBJ2-1; 8 nucleotides agree with TRBD2. This CDR3 is built from 19 residues. Germline loops: CDR1 SEHNR, CDR2 FQNEAQ (reference sequence). V lost 5 bases, J lost 3 bases, and 18 bases stayed unmatched. The CDR3 DNA reads as TGTGCCAGCAGCCCGATCCCCTCCCTCCGACTAGCGCTCTACAATGAGCAGTTCTTC. Residues: CASSPIPSLRLALYNEQFF.

This chain uses TRBV7-3 with TRBJ2-3; 11 bases are a match to TRBD2. The CDR3 length is 16 residues. Unmatched junction bases numbered 7, after V lost 4 bases and J lost 4 bases. Germline V lookup: CDR1 SGHTA, CDR2 FQGTGA. This chain's CDR3 is CASSSGSGRVADTQYF. The DNA of the CDR3 is TGTGCCAGCAGCTCGGGTAGCGGGAGGGTGGCAGATACGCAGTATTTT.

The chain combines TRBV5-6 with TRBJ2-5, with a tentative D call TRBD2 (6 bases). Germline V gene sequence: CDR1 SGHDT, CDR2 YYEEEE. This CDR3 spans 16 amino acids. Between the trimmed V and J ends, which lost 5 bases and 2 bases, there was a span of 19 bases. CDR3: CASRRRTTGAQETQYF. The CDR3 DNA reads as TGTGCCAGCAGACGGAGGACGACGGGAGCTCAAGAGACCCAGTACTTC.

This chain links TRBV10-3 with TRBJ1-5; D unclear. The V gene's germline CDR1 is ENHRY and CDR2 SYGVKD. The V and J ends lost 10 bases and 0 bases respectively, with 22 bases between them. The CDR3 consists of 17 residues. The CDR3: CATRGGSTTNSNQPQHF. CDR3 in DNA: TGTGCCACCCGAGGAGGGTCAACTACAAATAGCAATCAGCCCCAGCATTTT.

This clone was seen only once. The chain employs TRBV27 and TRBJ1-1, with TRBD1 matching over 8 bases. Germline trimming cut 8 bases from V and 0 bases from J; bases unmatched to any gene: 8. The length of the CDR3 is 15 residues. The V gene's germline CDR1 is MNHEY and CDR2 SMNVEV (reference sequence). The CDR3 loop is CASSRDRRLNTEAFF. CDR3 in DNA: TGTGCCAGCTCGCGGGACAGGCGACTGAACACTGAAGCTTTCTTT.